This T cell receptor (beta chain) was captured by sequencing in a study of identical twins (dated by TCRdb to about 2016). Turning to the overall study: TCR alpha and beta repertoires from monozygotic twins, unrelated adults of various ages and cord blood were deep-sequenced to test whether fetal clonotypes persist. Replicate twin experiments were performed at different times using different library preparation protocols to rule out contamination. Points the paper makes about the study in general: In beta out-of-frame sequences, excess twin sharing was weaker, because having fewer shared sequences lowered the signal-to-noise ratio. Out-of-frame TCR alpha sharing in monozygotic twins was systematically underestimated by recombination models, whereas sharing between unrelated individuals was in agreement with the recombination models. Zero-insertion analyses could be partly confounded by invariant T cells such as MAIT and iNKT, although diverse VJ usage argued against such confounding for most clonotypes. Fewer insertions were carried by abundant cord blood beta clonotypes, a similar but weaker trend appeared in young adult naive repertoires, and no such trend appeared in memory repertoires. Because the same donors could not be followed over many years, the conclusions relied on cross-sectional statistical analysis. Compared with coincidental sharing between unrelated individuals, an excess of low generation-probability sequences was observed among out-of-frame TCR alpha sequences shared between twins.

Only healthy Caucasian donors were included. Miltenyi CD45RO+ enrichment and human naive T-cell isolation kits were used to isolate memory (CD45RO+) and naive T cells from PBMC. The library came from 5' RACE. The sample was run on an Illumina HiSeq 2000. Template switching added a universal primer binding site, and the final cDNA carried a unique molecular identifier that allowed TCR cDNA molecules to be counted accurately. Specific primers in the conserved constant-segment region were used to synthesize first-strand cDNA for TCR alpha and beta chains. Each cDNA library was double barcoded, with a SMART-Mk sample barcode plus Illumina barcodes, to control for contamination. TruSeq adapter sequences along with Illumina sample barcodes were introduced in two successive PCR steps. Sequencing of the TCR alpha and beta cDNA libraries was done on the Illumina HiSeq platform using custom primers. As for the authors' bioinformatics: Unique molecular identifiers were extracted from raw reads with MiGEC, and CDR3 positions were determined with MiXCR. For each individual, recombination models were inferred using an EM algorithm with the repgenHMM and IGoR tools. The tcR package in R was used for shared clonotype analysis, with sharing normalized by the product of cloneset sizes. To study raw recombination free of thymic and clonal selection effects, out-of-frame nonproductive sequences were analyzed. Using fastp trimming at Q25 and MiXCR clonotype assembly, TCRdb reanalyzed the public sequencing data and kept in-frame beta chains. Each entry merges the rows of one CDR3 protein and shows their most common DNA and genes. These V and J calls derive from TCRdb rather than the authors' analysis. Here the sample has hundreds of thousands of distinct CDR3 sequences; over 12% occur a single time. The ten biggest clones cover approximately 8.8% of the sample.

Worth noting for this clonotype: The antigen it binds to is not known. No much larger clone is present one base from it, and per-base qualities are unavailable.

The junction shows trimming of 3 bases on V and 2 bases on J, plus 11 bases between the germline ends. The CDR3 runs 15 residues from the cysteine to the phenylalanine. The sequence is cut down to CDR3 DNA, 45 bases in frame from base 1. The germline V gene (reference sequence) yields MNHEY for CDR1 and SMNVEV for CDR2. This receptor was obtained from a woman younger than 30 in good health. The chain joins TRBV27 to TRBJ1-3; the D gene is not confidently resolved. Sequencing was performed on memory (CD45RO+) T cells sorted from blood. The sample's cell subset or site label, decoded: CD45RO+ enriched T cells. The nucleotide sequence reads TGTGCCAGCAGTTTGCAAGGAGGGCCTGGAAACACCATATATTTT. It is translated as CASSLQGGPGNTIYF.